Shown below are 17 T cell receptor beta chains from a single sample sequenced in a study of blood T cells in healthy people across ages. For the second PCR, which ran for about 6 to 11 cycles, a sample-barcoded 5' primer and a J-beta primer mix were used. TCRdb reprocessed the 5' RACE reads with MiXCR, giving one entry per CDR3 protein. Among around 800,000 distinct CDR3 sequences listed, 25% to 30% were seen once. The same sample was also studied in work on T cells of mothers and their children.

The sample comprised blood. These receptors were taken from a boy aged 10-17 years in good health.

J is TRBJ2-1 and V is TRBV15, with TRBD1 matching 9 bases. The germline V gene has CDR1 LNHNV and CDR2 YYDKDF (reference sequence). The CDR3 runs to 16 residues. V lost 1 base and J lost 7; bases outside the gene matches: 8. CDR3 bases: TGTGCCACCAGCAGAGCACAGGGGGCCTTAGCGAATGAGCAGTTCTTC. This encodes CATSRAQGALANEQFF.

The V call is TRBV21-1, the J call TRBJ2-1; the table calls TRBD2, which could not be checked here. TRBV21-1 is deemed a pseudogene. The CDR3 consists of 16 residues. The CDR3 spells CASSKVLAGAYNEQFF. DNA for the CDR3: TGTGCCAGCAGCAAGGTTCTGGCGGGGGCCTACAATGAGCAGTTCTTC.

Only a few counts were recorded for this clonotype. J is TRBJ1-2 and V is TRBV5-1; TRBD1 might be the D (5 bases). Trimming removed 0 bases at V and 8 bases at J, with 11 bases between. Germline V gene data show CDR1 as SGHRS and CDR2 as YFSETQ. The CDR3 is 13 amino acids. DNA for the CDR3: TGCGCCAGCAGCTTGGCCGGGCAGGGAGGCTACACCTTC. Protein sequence: CASSLAGQGGYTF.

This clonotype was seen a handful of times. The chain uses TRBV5-1 and TRBJ2-4; 7 bases are a match to TRBD2. This CDR3 contains 14 residues. Germline V lookup: CDR1 SGHRS, CDR2 YFSETQ. V trimming: 4 bases; J trimming: 7 bases; junction bases outside the gene matches: 8. DNA for the CDR3: TGCGCCAGCAGCCTCCCTGGGGGGGAGAACATTCAGTACTTC. It yields the protein CASSLPGGENIQYF.

This clonotype was detected once. The rearrangement links TRBV12-3 or TRBV12-4 to TRBJ2-5, with 13 bases identical to TRBD2. The J call may be wrong; the DNA end is better matched by TRBJ2-1. CDR3 length equals 19 residues. For the CDR3, the DNA is TGTGCCAGCAGCCCGAGCCGCGGACTAGCGGGAGTTGGGGGTAATGAGCAGTTCTTC. Its protein product is CASSPSRGLAGVGGNEQFF.

The chain employs TRBV12-3 or TRBV12-4 and TRBJ2-3, with TRBD2 identical over 7 bases. V was pared by 3 bases and J by 6 bases, with 12 bases of the junction left unmatched. This CDR3 comprises 16 residues. DNA for the CDR3: TGTGCCAGCAGTTTCCGACCCCGGGGGGTAGGGGATACGCAGTATTTT. Amino acids: CASSFRPRGVGDTQYF.

The table lists this clonotype with a few counts. The chain recombines TRBV12-3 or TRBV12-4 with TRBJ1-1; D gene ambiguous. Trimming removed 6 bases at V and 10 bases at J, with 21 bases between. The CDR3 extends over 14 amino acids. The CDR3 sequence: CASSFESGGEVAFF. In DNA, the CDR3 is TGTGCCAGCAGCTTTGAGTCGGGCGGGGAGGTAGCTTTCTTT.

This clonotype showed up just a few times. The junction and the germline gene differ at one end; a read error may be behind it. The V gene is TRBV28, the J gene TRBJ2-1, with 7 positions matching TRBD1. The CDR3 has 14 amino acids. Germline V gene sequence: CDR1 MDHEN, CDR2 SYDVKM. Written as DNA, the CDR3 is TGTGCCAGCGGTTTGGGCAGGGGGTACAATGAGCAGTTCTTC. The encoded protein is CASGLGRGYNEQFF.

The table lists this clonotype with a few counts. The rearrangement uses TRBV11-3 and TRBJ2-5; a weak D match, TRBD2 (5 bases). Trimming took off 4 bases at V and 7 bases at J, with 16 bases between the two ends. The CDR3 loop spans 14 amino acids. Germline-derived CDR1 and CDR2 are SGHNT and YENEEA. The DNA of the CDR3 is TGTGCCAGCAGCTCCTCGACGGGATCGGGGACCCAGTACTTC. It is translated as CASSSSTGSGTQYF. The full variable domain, with the rest looked up from reference TRBV11-3 and TRBJ2-5, is EAGVVQSPRYKIIEKKQPVAFWCNPISGHNTLYWYLQNLGQGPELLIRYENEEAVDDSQLPKDRFSAERLKGVDSTLKIQPAELGDSAVYLCASSSSTGSGTQYFGPGTRLLVL.

As concerns this clonotype: A much more abundant neighbour one base away suggests this may be a read error. V usage is TRBV2 and J usage is TRBJ2-1; 9 nucleotides agree with TRBD2. The germline CDR1 and CDR2 sequences are SNHLY and FYNNEI. V shed 8 bases, J shed 7 bases, and the junction held 9 bases outside the gene matches. The CDR3 runs 14 residues. CDR3 DNA: TGTGCCAGCCTTGTGCTAGCGGGGAGGAATGAGCAGTTCTTC. Protein: CASLVLAGRNEQFF.

This clonotype was detected only once. This rearrangement joins TRBV20-1 to TRBJ2-5; no reliable D call. This CDR3 has 14 amino acids. Germline-derived CDR1 and CDR2 are DFQATT and SNEGSKA (reference sequence). Trimming removed 5 bases at V and 4 bases at J, with 17 bases between. The CDR3: CSAGPRGIRETQYF. The CDR3 DNA reads as TGCAGTGCTGGACCCCGTGGGATCCGAGAGACCCAGTACTTC.

The table lists this clonotype with a few counts. The genes are TRBV7-6 and TRBJ1-6; D call uncertain. This CDR3 contains 14 residues. Germline V gene lookup returns CDR1 SGHVS and CDR2 FNYEAQ. V was trimmed by 4 bases and J by 5 bases, leaving 9 bases between them. The CDR3 DNA reads as TGTGCCAGCAGCTCTGACAACCATAATTCACCCCTCCACTTT. The encoded protein is CASSSDNHNSPLHF.

The chain joins TRBV27 to TRBJ2-7; TRBD1 agrees at 11 bases. J gave up 6 bases and V 5 bases, and 9 bases lay outside the gene matches. Germline V gives CDR1 MNHEY, CDR2 SMNVEV (reference sequence). The CDR3 is 15 residues long. CDR3 in amino acids: CASSLPGTGGSEQYF. The CDR3 bases are TGTGCCAGCAGTCTGCCGGGGACAGGGGGATCCGAGCAGTACTTC.

This clonotype was seen a handful of times. The V and J genes are TRBV6-5 and TRBJ1-6, with D unresolved. The CDR3 runs 15 residues. Germline V lookup: CDR1 MNHEY, CDR2 SVGAGI. V was shortened by 0 bases and J by 8 bases, with 11 bases between the two germline ends. The CDR3 nucleotides read TGTGCCAGCAGTTACTCGAGTAGCGGGGATTCACCCCTCCACTTT. Its protein product is CASSYSSSGDSPLHF.

The chain recombines TRBV12-3 or TRBV12-4 with TRBJ2-5; 7 nucleotides agree with TRBD1. Trimming at V came to 1 base and at J to 4 bases, leaving 9 bases not matched to a gene. The length of the CDR3 is 16 residues. CDR3 loop: CASSLGGRGWGETQYF. In nucleotides, the CDR3 is TGTGCCAGCAGTTTAGGGGGCAGGGGGTGGGGAGAGACCCAGTACTTC.

The chain joins TRBV5-1 to TRBJ2-5; 9 positions agree with TRBD2. The J segment lost 4 bases and the V segment lost 0 bases, leaving 10 bases of the junction unmatched. CDR3 length: 17 residues. The germline V gene encodes CDR1 SGHRS and CDR2 YFSETQ. CDR3 sequence: CASSLEVAGASRETQYF. The CDR3 coding sequence is TGCGCCAGCAGCTTGGAGGTAGCGGGGGCCAGTCGAGAGACCCAGTACTTC. Variable domain in full (rest from reference TRBV5-1 and TRBJ2-5): KAGVTQTPRYLIKTRGQQVTLSCSPISGHRSVSWYQQTPGQGLQFLFEYFSETQRNKGNFPGRFSGRQFSNSRSEMNVSTLELGDSALYLCASSLEVAGASRETQYFGPGTRLLVL.

This chain uses TRBV2 with TRBJ2-5, with 7 positions matching TRBD2. The germline gives CDR1 SNHLY, CDR2 FYNNEI. With V trimmed by 7 bases and J by 4 bases, 15 bases remained unmatched. This CDR3 is built from 16 residues. For the CDR3, the DNA is TGTGCCAGCAACTACCTCGAGGGAGGGGATGGAGAGACCCAGTACTTC. It is translated as CASNYLEGGDGETQYF.